This T cell receptor (beta chain) was retrieved from a study of beta chain features in type 1 diabetes. Findings and limits, study-wide: Patients with type 1 diabetes carried fewer insertions and had more deletions at their VDJ junctions.

This clone was seen a handful of times. Its antigen remains unknown. Every isolated RNA sample was fully reverse transcribed, so sequencing captured expressed TCRB transcripts. The protocol was immunoSEQ multiplex PCR, while the TCRdb copy is restricted to in-frame clones and leaves out a portion. The sample comprises more than 350,000 clones, roughly 10% of which are singletons, and 0.035% to 0.05% rests with the top ten. Germline V gene sequence: CDR1 SEHNR, CDR2 FQNEAQ (reference sequence). This CDR3 has 13 amino acids. V was shortened by 1 base and J by 6 bases, with 7 bases between the two germline ends.

This TCR was recovered from a woman between 18 and 30 years old in good health. V usage is TRBV7-9 and J usage is TRBJ2-1; unclear D gene. Specimen: naive CD4+ T cells from blood. CDR3 residues: CASSLVAVNEQFF. In nucleotides, the CDR3 is TGTGCCAGCAGCTTAGTCGCGGTCAATGAGCAGTTCTTC.